The sequence of this TCR beta chain was determined in a study of T cell responses to AZD1222 COVID-19 vaccine. The study, taken as a whole, reports: Most donors were white British, females outnumbered males, and clonal diversity was possibly underestimated. Repertoire samples came only from after the peak T cell response. Spike-wide vaccine-associated CD4 TCRs dominated at 160-218 and 743-854. Reports indicate that nearly half of spike-specific TCRs are directed at unmutated variant regions.

Details on this clone: The antigen is undetermined.

TCRdb's table, derived via immunoSEQ multiplex PCR, lists solely in-frame clones and lacks some. The repertoire holds around 100,000 clones, with around nine tenths as singletons. The V gene's germline CDR1 is SGHRS and CDR2 YFSETQ. CDR3 length: 13 residues. Between the trimmed V and J ends, which lost 2 bases and 2 bases, there was a span of 8 bases. The chain employs TRBV5-1 and TRBJ2-7; D may be TRBD1 (5 bases). This TCR was sampled from an adult in good health. The sample consisted of peripheral blood, taken on day 0 of AZD1222 vaccination. The CDR3: CASSLGVPYEQYF. DNA of the CDR3: TGCGCCAGCAGCTTAGGGGTCCCCTACGAGCAGTACTTC.